This is a list of T cell receptor beta chains from one sample in a study of cytomegalovirus exposure and HLA in healthy donors. Clones were sequenced by immunoSEQ multiplex PCR, and TCRdb holds only the in-frame ones, with some missing. The sample includes approximately 89,000 clones, approximately 77% seen only once; the top ten take 3.5% to 4.5%. Sequenced input: PBMCs. The receptors come from a man in his thirties or forties in good health and CMV-seronegative. The CDR3 runs from the conserved cysteine through the conserved F or W. A D gene is named only where the DNA matches it firmly. Only part of the rows carry a size: once, few, many, or a class if the clone is expanded.

J gene | V gene | D gene | clone size | CDR3 DNA | CDR3 protein
TRBJ2-7 | TRBV14 | NA | NA | TGTGCCAGCAGCCAAGACCGTACTAGCTTGGGTGGCCGGGCAAGAATTAGCACCGAGCAGTACTTC | CASSQDRTSLGGRARISTEQYF
TRBJ2-7 | TRBV5-5 | NA | NA | TGTGCCAGCAGCCCCGGACAGCAAAGCTCCTACGAGCAGTACTTC | CASSPGQQSSYEQYF
TRBJ2-5 | TRBV2 | NA | NA | TGTGCCAGCAGTGAAGCGACAAGTAAAGAGACCCAGTACTTC | CASSEATSKETQYF
TRBJ2-1 | TRBV19 | NA | NA | TGTGCCACCATGCCCACTACGGATGAGCAGTTCTTC | CATMPTTDEQFF
TRBJ2-5 | TRBV5-4 | TRBD2 | NA | TGTGCCAGCAGCCCAGGAGCGGGGAGACAAGAGACCCAGTACTTC | CASSPGAGRQETQYF
TRBJ1-1 | TRBV11-2 | NA | few | TGTGCCAGCAGCTTTCCCCCAGGGGCGCGGATGAACACTGAAGCTTTCTTT | CASSFPPGARMNTEAFF
TRBJ1-5 | TRBV19 | NA | few | TGTGCCAGTAGTATAGCGACAGTTAGCAATCAGCCCCAGCATTTT | CASSIATVSNQPQHF
TRBJ2-1 | TRBV5-6 | NA | NA | TGTGCCAGCAGCTTGACAGCGGACCTCTACAATGAGCAGTTCTTC | CASSLTADLYNEQFF
TRBJ1-2 | TRBV7-9 | NA | NA | TGTGCCAGCAGCTTAGGCGGCAGGGGTAGCTATGGCTACACCTTC | CASSLGGRGSYGYTF
TRBJ2-3 | TRBV29-1 | TRBD1 | NA | TGCAGCGTTGATCAAAACCGGGACAGGCGAGGTCGAGATACGCAGTATTTT | CSVDQNRDRRGRDTQYF
TRBJ2-2 | TRBV5-4 | NA | NA | TGTGCCAGCAGCCCTGGGGTGGGAGCCGGGGAGCTGTTTTTT | CASSPGVGAGELFF
TRBJ1-1 | TRBV5-6 | NA | once | TGTGCCAGCAGCTTGTGGCCAGGCGTGAACACTGAAGCTTTCTTT | CASSLWPGVNTEAFF
TRBJ2-7 | TRBV6-6 | NA | NA | TGTGCCAGCAGTTTCCGGGACATAGACTACGAGCAGTACTTC | CASSFRDIDYEQYF
TRBJ1-1 | TRBV9 | TRBD1 | NA | TGTGCCAGCAGTAGACAGGGGGCGAACACTGAAGCTTTCTTT | CASSRQGANTEAFF
TRBJ1-4 | TRBV18 | NA | NA | TGTGCCAGCTCTCTCAGGGGAGCCTATATTGCAACTAATGAAAAACTGTTTTTT | CASSLRGAYIATNEKLFF
TRBJ1-2 | TRBV7-9 | NA | NA | TGTGCCAGCAGCTCCTTCGACCGTCGCTCGGGGGGCTACACCTTC | CASSSFDRRSGGYTF
TRBJ2-1 | TRBV6-5 | NA | NA | TGTGCCAGCAGTTACTCGGACACATACAATGAGCAGTTCTTC | CASSYSDTYNEQFF
TRBJ1-1 | TRBV2 | NA | NA | TGTGCCAGCAGTGAACAGGGGACGAACACTGAAGCTTTCTTT | CASSEQGTNTEAFF
TRBJ1-1 | TRBV10-3 | TRBD1 | NA | TGTGCCATCAGTGAGTCGGGGGGACAGGGGAACACTGAAGCTTTCTTT | CAISESGGQGNTEAFF
TRBJ1-1 | TRBV7-9 | NA | NA | TGTGCCAGCAGCTTAAAGGTCTGGGACATTGATGGCACTGAAGCTTTCTTT | CASSLKVWDIDGTEAFF
TRBJ2-7 | TRBV13 | NA | NA | TGTGCCAGCAAATTCATGGGGGGAGCTAGCGACGAGCAGTACTTC | CASKFMGGASDEQYF
TRBJ2-7 | TRBV29-1 | TRBD1 | NA | TGCAGCGTTCCGGGACAGGGAGTCTACGAGCAGTACTTC | CSVPGQGVYEQYF
TRBJ2-3 | TRBV14 | TRBD2 | NA | TGTGCCAGCAGCCAAGATCGGAAGAGCGGGGGGGCCCAAGATACGCAGTATTTT | CASSQDRKSGGAQDTQYF
TRBJ2-1 | TRBV7-6 | TRBD2 | NA | TGTGCCAGCAGCTTCAATAGCGGGGGGATTAATGAGCAGTTCTTC | CASSFNSGGINEQFF
TRBJ2-1 | TRBV27 | TRBD1 | NA | TGTGCCAGCAGTCGTTTCGGTAGTGACAGGGGTCCGAGGAATGAGCAGTTCTTC | CASSRFGSDRGPRNEQFF
TRBJ1-2 | TRBV7-2 | NA | NA | TGTGCCAGCAGCCCTCGGGAGGCCCACTATGGCTACACCTTC | CASSPREAHYGYTF
TRBJ2-3 | TRBV6-6 | TRBD2 | few | TGTGCCAGCAGTTACCGACTAGCGGGAGTCACAGATACGCAGTATTTT | CASSYRLAGVTDTQYF
TRBJ2-5 | TRBV18 | NA | NA | TGTGCCAGCTCACCCGGGGTACGAGAGACCCAGTACTTC | CASSPGVRETQYF
TRBJ2-2 | TRBV28 | TRBD1 | NA | TGTGCCAGCAGTAACCCAGGGGGCTGGAAAACCGGGGAGCTGTTTTTT | CASSNPGGWKTGELFF
TRBJ2-1 | TRBV7-9 | TRBD2 | NA | TGTGCCAGCAGCCCCCAACCGTCACTAGCGGGAGATTTGACTGAGCAGTTCTTC | CASSPQPSLAGDLTEQFF
TRBJ2-4 | TRBV2 | NA | NA | TGTGCCAGCAGTGGCCCCAGGGGTGTGGACAAAAACATTCAGTACTTC | CASSGPRGVDKNIQYF
TRBJ2-7 | TRBV29-1 | TRBD1 | NA | TGCAGCGTTCAGGGGACAGGGTTGGGCGAGCAGTACTTC | CSVQGTGLGEQYF
TRBJ2-1 | TRBV27 | NA | NA | TGTGCCAGCAGTTTAAATGGCGGGAAGGTGTATGAGCAGTTCTTC | CASSLNGGKVYEQFF
TRBJ2-3 | TRBV19 | TRBD2 | NA | TGTGCCAGTAGTATAGACCTAGCGGGAGGTGCAGATACGCAGTATTTT | CASSIDLAGGADTQYF
TRBJ1-3 | TRBV18 | NA | NA | TGTGCCAGCTCACCAATTTCGGGCTCTGGAAACACCATATATTTT | CASSPISGSGNTIYF
TRBJ2-1 | TRBV2 | NA | NA | TGTGCCAGCAGCTACAGGGCTGGGCCTTATAGTGAGCAGTTCTTC | CASSYRAGPYSEQFF
TRBJ2-2 | TRBV15 | NA | once | TGTGCCACCAGCAGAGGTCCAGGGGAAAAAACCGGGGAGCTGTTTTTT | CATSRGPGEKTGELFF
TRBJ2-3 | TRBV19 | TRBD2 | NA | TGTGCCAGTAGTAAAGTCGGCGGGAGTGGAACAGATACGCAGTATTTT | CASSKVGGSGTDTQYF
TRBJ2-2 | TRBV14 | NA | once | TGTGCCAGCAGCCAACTGACAGGCCCGCCCACCGGGGAGCTGTTTTTT | CASSQLTGPPTGELFF
TRBJ1-6 | TRBV27 | NA | NA | TGTGCCAGCAGTCCGACGGGGACACTGAATTCACCCCTCCACTTT | CASSPTGTLNSPLHF
TRBJ2-3 | TRBV5-1 | TRBD2 | NA | TGCGCCAGCAGCTTGGCGGGCGGGAGTGGCACAGATACGCAGTATTTT | CASSLAGGSGTDTQYF
TRBJ2-5 | TRBV7-8 | TRBD1 | NA | TGTGCCAGCAGCATTAGACAGGGGCACCAAGAGACCCAGTACTTC | CASSIRQGHQETQYF
TRBJ2-7 | TRBV19 | TRBD1 | NA | TGTGCCAGTAGTCGGTCGCGGGCAGGGGGCTACGAGCAGTACTTC | CASSRSRAGGYEQYF
TRBJ1-1 | TRBV28 | TRBD1 | NA | TGTGCCAGCGGCCAACAGGGGGCGGGGACTGAAGCCTTCTTT | CASGQQGAGTEAFF
TRBJ2-5 | TRBV7-2 | NA | NA | TGTGCCAGCAGCTCAAACCAAGAGACCCAGTACTTC | CASSSNQETQYF
TRBJ2-7 | TRBV6-5 | NA | NA | TGTGCCAGCAGTTACTCAGACAGGCAGAGCGAGCAGTACTTC | CASSYSDRQSEQYF